This T cell receptor (beta chain) was sequenced for a study of blood T cell repertoires in COVID-19. Study-wide background: Some COVID-19 samples were acute and others convalescent; all came from the United States, Italy and Spain.

Methods used by the authors: Nucleated cell counts were estimated from reference gene primer amplification. Clones were read by immunoSEQ multiplex PCR, and TCRdb kept only the in-frame ones, dropping some. V, J and clone size derive from that table, while D and trimming were established from the DNA sequence. Altogether some 380,000 clones are present, 70% to 90% being singletons, with the ten largest covering around 1.3%. The study assigned cohorts using participant-reported clinical history. Donors of Cohort 3 who recovered were those that had two negative PCRs, clearance, or symptom resolution. The CDR3 loop spans 15 amino acids. V was pared by 8 bases and J by 0 bases, with 18 bases between. CDR1 and CDR2 (germline): GTSNPN, SVGIG (reference sequence).

This TCR was sampled from a man aged 30 to 45 who had recovered from COVID-19. The rearrangement uses TRBV30 and TRBJ2-3, with D perhaps matching TRBD2 (5 bases). Sequencing was done on a sample of PBMCs or T cells enriched from blood (not recorded which). CDR3 in amino acids: CAMDPEGASTDTQYF. The CDR3 DNA sequence: TGTGCCATGGATCCCGAGGGCGCTAGCACAGATACGCAGTATTTT.